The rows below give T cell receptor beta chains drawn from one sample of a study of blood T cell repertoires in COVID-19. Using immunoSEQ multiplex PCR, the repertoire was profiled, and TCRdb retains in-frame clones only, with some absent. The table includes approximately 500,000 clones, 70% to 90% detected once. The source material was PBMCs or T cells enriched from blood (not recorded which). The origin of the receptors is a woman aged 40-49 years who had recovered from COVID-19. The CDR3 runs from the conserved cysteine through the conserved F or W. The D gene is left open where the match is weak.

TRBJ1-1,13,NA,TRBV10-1,CASSVGVGTEAFF
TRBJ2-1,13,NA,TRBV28,CASSFTLDYEQFF
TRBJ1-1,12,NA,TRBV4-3,CASGGLDTEAFF
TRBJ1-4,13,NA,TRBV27,CASSSQQAEKLFF
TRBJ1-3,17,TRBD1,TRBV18,CASSPRVSGGYGNTIYF
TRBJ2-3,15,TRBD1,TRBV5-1,CASSVTGQGPYTQYF
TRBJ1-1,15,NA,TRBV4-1,CASSQNEGLNTEAFF
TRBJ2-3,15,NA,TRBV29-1,CSVEDRGGGTDTQYF
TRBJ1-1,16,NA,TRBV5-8,CASSSSGTPGGTEAFF
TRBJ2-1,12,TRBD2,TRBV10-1,CASSGGYNEQFF
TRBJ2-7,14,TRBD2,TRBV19,CASSVAGGPYEQYF
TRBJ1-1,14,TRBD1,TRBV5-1,CASSLGQGKTEAFF
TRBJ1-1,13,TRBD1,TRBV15,CATSKGTASEAFF
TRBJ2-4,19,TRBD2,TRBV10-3,CANQGARPSGRIPKNIQYF
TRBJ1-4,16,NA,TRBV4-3,CASSQEITGIDEKLFF
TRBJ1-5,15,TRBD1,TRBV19,CASKIGQGINQPQHF
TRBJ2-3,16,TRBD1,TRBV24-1,CATSELKGASTDTQYF
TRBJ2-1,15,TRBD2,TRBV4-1,CASSQESGRAWEQFF
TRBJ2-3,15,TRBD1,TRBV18,CASSPWTGPTDTQYF
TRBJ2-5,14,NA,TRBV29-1,CSVLATGKQETQYF
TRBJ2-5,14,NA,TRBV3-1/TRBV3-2,CASSHRRDQETQYF
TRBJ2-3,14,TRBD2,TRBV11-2,CASSPLAGTDTQYF
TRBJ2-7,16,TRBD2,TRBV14,CASSPIGTSGSYEQYF
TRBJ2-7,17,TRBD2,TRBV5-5,CASSLDPGLAGTYEQYF
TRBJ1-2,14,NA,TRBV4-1,CASSLEGLGYGYTF
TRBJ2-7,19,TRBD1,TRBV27,CASSLKAGGNGRSSYEQYF
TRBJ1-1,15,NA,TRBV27,CASSLLRAGRAEAFF
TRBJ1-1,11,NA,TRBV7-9,CAPGGDTEAFF
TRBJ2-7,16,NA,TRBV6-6,CASSYTDRDTTYEQYF
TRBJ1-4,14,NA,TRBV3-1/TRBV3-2,CASSQGATNEKLFF
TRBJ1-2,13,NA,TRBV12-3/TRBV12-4,CASSPHVNYGYTF
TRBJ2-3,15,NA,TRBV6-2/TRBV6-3,CASSYSGGITDTQYF
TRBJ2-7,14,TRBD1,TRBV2,CASRSGQITYEQYF
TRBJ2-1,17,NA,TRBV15,CATSRVFGLDLYNEQFF
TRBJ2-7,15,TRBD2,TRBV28,CASSLWSGSSYEQYF
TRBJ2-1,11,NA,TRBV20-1,CSAREYNEQFF
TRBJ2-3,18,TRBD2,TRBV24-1,CATSLKLGLAGSTDTQYF
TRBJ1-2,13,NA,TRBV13,CATGGAGVYGYTF
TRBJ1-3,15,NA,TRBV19,CASSVAKYSGNTIYF
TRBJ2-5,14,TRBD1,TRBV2,CASSVDRGDVAQYF
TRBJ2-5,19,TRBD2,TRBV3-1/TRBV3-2,CASSQSLSTSGHLAETQYF
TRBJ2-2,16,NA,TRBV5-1,CASSWGGLLNTRELFF
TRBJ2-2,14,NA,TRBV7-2,CASSFTGSTGELFF
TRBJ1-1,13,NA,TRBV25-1,CASSGQTNTEAFF
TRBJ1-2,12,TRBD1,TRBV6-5,CASKQGGYGYTF
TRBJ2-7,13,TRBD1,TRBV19,CASSRDSSYEQYF
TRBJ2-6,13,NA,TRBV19,CASRRSGANVLTF
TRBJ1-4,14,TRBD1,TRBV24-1,CAVAEGAFNEKLFF
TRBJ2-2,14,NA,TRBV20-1,CSASLRGDTGELFF
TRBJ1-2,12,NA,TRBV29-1,CSALEGGLGYTF
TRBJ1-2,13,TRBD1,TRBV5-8,CASSPGTGYGYTF
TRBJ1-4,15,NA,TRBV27,CASSPRWQGVEKLFF
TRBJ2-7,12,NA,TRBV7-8,CASGYSAYEQYF
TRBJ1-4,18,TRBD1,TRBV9,CASSVGERQGLTNEKLFF